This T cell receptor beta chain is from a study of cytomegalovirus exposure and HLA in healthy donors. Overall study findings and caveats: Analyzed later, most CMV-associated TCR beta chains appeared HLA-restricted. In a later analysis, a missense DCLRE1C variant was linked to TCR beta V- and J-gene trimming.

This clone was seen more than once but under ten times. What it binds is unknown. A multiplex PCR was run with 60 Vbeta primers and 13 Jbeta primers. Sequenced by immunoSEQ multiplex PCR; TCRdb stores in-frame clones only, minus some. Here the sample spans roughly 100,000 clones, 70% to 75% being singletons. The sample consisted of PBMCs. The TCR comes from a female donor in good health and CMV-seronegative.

The CDR3 bases are TGTGCCAGCAGCGTAGGAACAGGGGTTTTTTCTGGCTACACCTTC. Its translation: CASSVGTGVFSGYTF. The chain carries TRBV9 and TRBJ1-2, with TRBD1 matching 7 bases. The CDR3 covers 15 residues. With 0 bases clipped from V and 7 bases from J, the junction kept 9 bases outside the gene matches. CDR1 is SGDLS and CDR2 is YYNGEE in the germline V gene.